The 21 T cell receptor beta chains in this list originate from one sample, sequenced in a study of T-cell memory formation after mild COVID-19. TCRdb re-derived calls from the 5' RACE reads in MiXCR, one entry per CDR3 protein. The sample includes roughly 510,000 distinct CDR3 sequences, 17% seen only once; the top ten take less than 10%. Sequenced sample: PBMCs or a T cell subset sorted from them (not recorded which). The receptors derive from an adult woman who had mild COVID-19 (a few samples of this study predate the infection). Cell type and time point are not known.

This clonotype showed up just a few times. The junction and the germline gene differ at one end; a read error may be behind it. The CDR3, as DNA: TGTGCCAGCAGCCCTCGGCAAGGGACCCAGTACTTC. It yields the protein CASSPRQGTQYF. The chain links TRBV7-2 to TRBJ2-5, with no clear D. The germline V gene has CDR1 SGHTA and CDR2 FQGNSA. This CDR3 contains 12 residues.

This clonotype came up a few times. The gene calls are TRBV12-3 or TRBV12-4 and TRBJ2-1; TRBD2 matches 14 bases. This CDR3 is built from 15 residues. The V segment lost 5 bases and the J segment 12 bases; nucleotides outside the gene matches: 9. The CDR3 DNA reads TGTGCCAGCAGTCCCTTGGGACTAGCGGGGGACGGGCAGTTCTTC. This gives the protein CASSPLGLAGDGQFF.

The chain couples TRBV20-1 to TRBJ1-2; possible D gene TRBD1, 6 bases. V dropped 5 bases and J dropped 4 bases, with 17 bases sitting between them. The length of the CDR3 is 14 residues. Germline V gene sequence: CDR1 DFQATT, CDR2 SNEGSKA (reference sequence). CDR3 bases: TGCAGTGCTGCGTCCGGGGGGGCACGCTATGGCTACACCTTC. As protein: CSAASGGARYGYTF.

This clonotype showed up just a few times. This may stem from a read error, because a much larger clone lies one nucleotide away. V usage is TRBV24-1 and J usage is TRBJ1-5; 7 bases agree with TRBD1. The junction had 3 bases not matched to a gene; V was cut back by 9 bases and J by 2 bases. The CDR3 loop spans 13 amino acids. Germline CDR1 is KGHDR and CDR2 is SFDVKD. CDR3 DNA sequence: TGTGCCACCGGAACAGGGGGCAATCAGCCCCAGCATTTT. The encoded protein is CATGTGGNQPQHF.

As DNA, the CDR3 is TGTGCCAGCAGTTTAGGGTTCCGGGGGCGAGCTAACTATGGCTACACCTTC. Its translation is CASSLGFRGRANYGYTF. This chain joins TRBV12-3 or TRBV12-4 and TRBJ1-2, with D perhaps matching TRBD1 (6 bases). CDR3 size: 17 residues. Trimming cost V 1 base and J 0 bases, with 15 bases left between them.

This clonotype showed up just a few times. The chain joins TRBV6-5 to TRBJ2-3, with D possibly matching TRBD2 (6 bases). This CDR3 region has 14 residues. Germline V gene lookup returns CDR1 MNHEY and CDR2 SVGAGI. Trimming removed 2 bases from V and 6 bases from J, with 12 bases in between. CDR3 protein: CASSYDGGLDTQYF. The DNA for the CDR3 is TGTGCCAGCAGTTACGACGGGGGTCTCGATACGCAGTATTTT.

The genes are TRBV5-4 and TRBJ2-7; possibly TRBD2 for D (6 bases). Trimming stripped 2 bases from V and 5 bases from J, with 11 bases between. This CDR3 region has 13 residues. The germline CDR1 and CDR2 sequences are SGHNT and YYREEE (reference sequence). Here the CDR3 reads CASSLRGRHEQYF. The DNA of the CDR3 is TGTGCCAGCAGCTTAAGAGGGAGGCACGAGCAGTACTTC.

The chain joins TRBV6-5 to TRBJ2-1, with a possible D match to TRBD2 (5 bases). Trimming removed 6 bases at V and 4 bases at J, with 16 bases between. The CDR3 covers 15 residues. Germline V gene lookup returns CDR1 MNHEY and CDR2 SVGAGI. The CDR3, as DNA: TGTGCCAGCAGGGCAACTACTACTAGTTACAATGAGCAGTTCTTC. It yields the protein CASRATTTSYNEQFF.

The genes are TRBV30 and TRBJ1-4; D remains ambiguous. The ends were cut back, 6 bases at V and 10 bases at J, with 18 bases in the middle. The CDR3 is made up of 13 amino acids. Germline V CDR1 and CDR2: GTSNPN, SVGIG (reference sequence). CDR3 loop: CACAATLGGKLFF. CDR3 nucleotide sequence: TGTGCCTGCGCAGCGACATTGGGCGGAAAACTGTTTTTT.

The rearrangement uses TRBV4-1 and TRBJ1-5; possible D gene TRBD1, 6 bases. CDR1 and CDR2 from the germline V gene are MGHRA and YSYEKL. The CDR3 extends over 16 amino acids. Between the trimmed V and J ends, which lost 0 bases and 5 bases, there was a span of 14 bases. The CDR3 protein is CASSQDLGRGHQPQHF. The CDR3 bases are TGCGCCAGCAGCCAAGATTTAGGCAGGGGCCATCAGCCCCAGCATTTT.

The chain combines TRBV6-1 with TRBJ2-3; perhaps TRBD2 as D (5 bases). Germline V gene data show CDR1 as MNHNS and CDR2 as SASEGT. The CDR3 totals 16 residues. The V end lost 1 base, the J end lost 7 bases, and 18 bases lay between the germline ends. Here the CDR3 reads CASSEGRISALNTQYF. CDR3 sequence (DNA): TGTGCCAGCAGTGAAGGAAGGATTAGCGCCCTTAATACGCAGTATTTT.

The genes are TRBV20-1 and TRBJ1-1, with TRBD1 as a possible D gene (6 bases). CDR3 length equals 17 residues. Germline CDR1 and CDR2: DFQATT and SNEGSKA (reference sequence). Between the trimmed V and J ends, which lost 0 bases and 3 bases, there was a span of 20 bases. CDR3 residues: CSARDFFDQGYDTEAFF. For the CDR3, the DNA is TGCAGTGCTAGAGATTTTTTTGATCAGGGGTACGACACTGAAGCTTTCTTT.

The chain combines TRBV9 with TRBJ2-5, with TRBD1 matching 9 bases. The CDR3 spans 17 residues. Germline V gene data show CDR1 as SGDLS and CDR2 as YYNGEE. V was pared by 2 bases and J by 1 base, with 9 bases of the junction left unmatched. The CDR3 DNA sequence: TGTGCCAGCAGCGTTTCTTACGTGGACAGGGGCCAAGAGACCCAGTACTTC. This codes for CASSVSYVDRGQETQYF. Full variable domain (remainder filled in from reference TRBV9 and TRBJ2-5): DSGVTQTPKHLITATGQRVTLRCSPRSGDLSVYWYQQSLDQGLQFLIQYYNGEERAKGNILERFSAQQFPDLHSELNLSSLELGDSALYFCASSVSYVDRGQETQYFGPGTRLLVL.

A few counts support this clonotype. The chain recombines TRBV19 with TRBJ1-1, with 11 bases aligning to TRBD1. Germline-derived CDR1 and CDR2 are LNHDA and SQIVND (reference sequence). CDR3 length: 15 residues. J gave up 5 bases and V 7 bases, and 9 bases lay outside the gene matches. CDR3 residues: CASKGPGQGETEAFF. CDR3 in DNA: TGTGCCAGTAAAGGGCCGGGACAGGGGGAGACTGAAGCTTTCTTT.

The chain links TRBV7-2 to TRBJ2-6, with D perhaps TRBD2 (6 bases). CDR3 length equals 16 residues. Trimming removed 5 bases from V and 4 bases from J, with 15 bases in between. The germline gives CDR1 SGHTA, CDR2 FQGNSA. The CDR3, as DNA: TGTGCCAGCAGCATCTGGGCGGGGTCAGGGGCCAACGTCCTGACTTTC. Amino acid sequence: CASSIWAGSGANVLTF.

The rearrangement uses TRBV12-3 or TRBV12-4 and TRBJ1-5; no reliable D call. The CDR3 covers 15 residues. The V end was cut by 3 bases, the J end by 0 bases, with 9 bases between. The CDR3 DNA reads TGTGCCAGCAGTTTGGACCTCTATAGCAATCAGCCCCAGCATTTT. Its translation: CASSLDLYSNQPQHF.

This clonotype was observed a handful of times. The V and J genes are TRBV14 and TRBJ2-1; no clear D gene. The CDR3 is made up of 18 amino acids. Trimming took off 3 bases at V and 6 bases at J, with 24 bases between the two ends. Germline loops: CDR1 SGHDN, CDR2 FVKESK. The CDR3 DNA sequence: TGTGCCAGCAGCCACCGAACCGAGGAGTTCCTCATTTTCAATGAGCAGTTCTTC. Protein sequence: CASSHRTEEFLIFNEQFF.

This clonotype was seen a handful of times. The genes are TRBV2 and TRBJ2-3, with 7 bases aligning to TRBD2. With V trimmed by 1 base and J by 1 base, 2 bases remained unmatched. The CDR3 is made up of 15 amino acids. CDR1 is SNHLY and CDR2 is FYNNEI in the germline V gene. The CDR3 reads CASSEVGGGTDTQYF. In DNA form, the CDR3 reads TGTGCCAGCAGTGAAGTGGGAGGGGGCACAGATACGCAGTATTTT.

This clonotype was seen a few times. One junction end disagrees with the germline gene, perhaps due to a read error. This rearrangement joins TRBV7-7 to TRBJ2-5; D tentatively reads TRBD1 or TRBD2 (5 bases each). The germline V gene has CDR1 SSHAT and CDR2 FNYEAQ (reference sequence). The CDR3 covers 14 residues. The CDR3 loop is CASSRRGAKETQYF. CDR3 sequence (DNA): TGTGCTAGCAGCAGACGAGGGGCCAAAGAGACCCAGTACTTC.

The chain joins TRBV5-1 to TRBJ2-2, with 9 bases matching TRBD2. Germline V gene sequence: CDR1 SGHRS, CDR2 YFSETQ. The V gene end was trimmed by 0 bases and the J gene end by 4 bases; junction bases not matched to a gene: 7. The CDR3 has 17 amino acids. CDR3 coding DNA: TGCGCCAGCAGCTTGGCGACTAGCGGACAGTTCACCGGGGAGCTGTTTTTT. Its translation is CASSLATSGQFTGELFF.

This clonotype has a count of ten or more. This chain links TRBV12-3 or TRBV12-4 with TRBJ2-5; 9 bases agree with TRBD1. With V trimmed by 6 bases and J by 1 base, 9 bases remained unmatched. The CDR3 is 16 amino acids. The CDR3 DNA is TGTGCCAGCAGGCAGACCGGGACAGGGATCCAAGAGACCCAGTACTTC. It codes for CASRQTGTGIQETQYF.